These T cell receptor beta chains were read from a single sample in a study of blood T cell repertoires in COVID-19. The repertoire was sequenced with immunoSEQ multiplex PCR; TCRdb's copy has only in-frame clones and lacks some. The sample holds roughly 300,000 clones, approximately 85% seen once. Sequenced: peripheral blood. The receptors come from a human donor in a cohort sampled during active COVID-19. CDR3s include the opening cysteine and the closing phenylalanine or tryptophan. The D gene is left open where the match is weak. Expanded clones are given a class, and other clones once, few, many or no size at all.

J	D	V	length	size	DNA	CDR3
TRBJ1-4	TRBD1	TRBV7-9	14	-	TGTGCCAGCAGCTTCGGGACAGGGGGAGGAAAACTGTTTTTT	CASSFGTGGGKLFF
TRBJ1-1	TRBD1	TRBV6-4	16	-	TGTGCCAGCAGTGACACGTACAGGGGGAAGAACACTGAAGCTTTCTTT	CASSDTYRGKNTEAFF
TRBJ1-1	-	TRBV20-1	11	-	TGCAGTGCTTCAGAAAACACTGAAGCTTTCTTT	CSASENTEAFF
TRBJ1-1	-	TRBV7-2	14	-	TGTGCCAGCAGCTTAGGGACAGCCTACACTGAAGCTTTCTTT	CASSLGTAYTEAFF
TRBJ2-7	-	TRBV5-1	11	once	TGCGCCAGCAGCTCATCCATGGAGCAGTACTTC	CASSSSMEQYF
TRBJ1-5	TRBD1	TRBV28	13	-	TGTGCCATCAGGGACAGTTACTATCAGCCCCAGCATTTT	CAIRDSYYQPQHF
TRBJ1-3	-	TRBV5-1	16	-	TGCGCCAGCAGCCCGGACAGTCTGAACTCTGGAAACACCATATATTTT	CASSPDSLNSGNTIYF
TRBJ1-5	-	TRBV6-5	14	few	TGTGCCAGCAGTTACAGGGGATGGAATCAGCCCCAGCATTTT	CASSYRGWNQPQHF
TRBJ1-2	TRBD1	TRBV18	13	-	TGTGCCAGCTCGACAGGGGGAAGCTATGGCTACACCTTC	CASSTGGSYGYTF
TRBJ2-7	TRBD1	TRBV6-5	15	-	TGTGCCAGCAGTTACTCGGGACAGGTCTCCTACGAGCAGTACTTC	CASSYSGQVSYEQYF